The clone carrying this TCR beta chain was found once. The antigen is not known. These data belong to a study of cytomegalovirus exposure and HLA in healthy donors. The study's findings and limits: A few chains linked to CMV were shown in vitro to be specific for CMV antigens. Generally TCR sequences proved uncommon, though certain public TCRs appeared in numerous donors.

TCRdb's copy holds only in-frame clones and misses some; the assay was immunoSEQ multiplex PCR. The sample shows some 74,000 clones, roughly 93% of them seen only once. Germline CDR1 is SGDLS and CDR2 is YYNGEE. The CDR3 has 15 amino acids. V was cut by 2 bases and J by 1 base, with 12 bases left in between. This chain joins TRBV9 and TRBJ2-5; D perhaps matches TRBD2 (5 bases). Sequenced sample: PBMCs. The clonotype originates from a woman aged 25 to 39 in good health and CMV-seronegative. The CDR3 loop is CASSVTGLGQETQYF. The CDR3 DNA follows: TGTGCCAGCAGCGTTACCGGACTCGGCCAAGAGACCCAGTACTTC.